A single T cell receptor beta chain is shown here with its context. Other DNA sequences within the sample encode an identical CDR3. Assay used: immunoSEQ multiplex PCR; TCRdb lists only in-frame clones, some missing. The table shows roughly 2.2 million clones, with about 90% occurring only once. Germline loops: CDR1 SGHTA, CDR2 FQGTGA. The CDR3 is made up of 13 amino acids. V was pared by 5 bases and J by 4 bases, with 2 bases of the junction left unmatched. A split of CD4+ cells into CD45RA+ naive and CD45RA-negative memory subsets was performed. The source of the sample is a study of shared clonotypes between healthy human individuals. Study context: The study drew on a couple of women and a few men aged 18 to 49 as donors. Three CD4 naive, three CD4 memory, two CD8 naive and one CD8 memory plate were used per donor.

The V call is TRBV7-3, the J call TRBJ1-2; 9 nucleotides line up with TRBD1. The source material was naive CD4+ T cells from PBMCs. Subset noted: CD45RA+ positively selected. The source of this sequence is a man aged 18 to 35 in good health. Some clones in this sample may be carry-over from other donors' samples. The CDR3 sequence is CASSAGQGYGYTF. The CDR3 region has the DNA TGTGCCAGCAGCGCGGGACAGGGCTATGGCTACACCTTC. The full variable domain, its missing parts supplied by reference TRBV7-3 and TRBJ1-2, is GAGVSQTPSNKVTEKGKYVELRCDPISGHTALYWYRQSLGQGPEFLIYFQGTGAADDSGLPNDRFFAVRPEGSVSTLKIQRTERGDSAVYLCASSAGQGYGYTFGSGTRLTVV.